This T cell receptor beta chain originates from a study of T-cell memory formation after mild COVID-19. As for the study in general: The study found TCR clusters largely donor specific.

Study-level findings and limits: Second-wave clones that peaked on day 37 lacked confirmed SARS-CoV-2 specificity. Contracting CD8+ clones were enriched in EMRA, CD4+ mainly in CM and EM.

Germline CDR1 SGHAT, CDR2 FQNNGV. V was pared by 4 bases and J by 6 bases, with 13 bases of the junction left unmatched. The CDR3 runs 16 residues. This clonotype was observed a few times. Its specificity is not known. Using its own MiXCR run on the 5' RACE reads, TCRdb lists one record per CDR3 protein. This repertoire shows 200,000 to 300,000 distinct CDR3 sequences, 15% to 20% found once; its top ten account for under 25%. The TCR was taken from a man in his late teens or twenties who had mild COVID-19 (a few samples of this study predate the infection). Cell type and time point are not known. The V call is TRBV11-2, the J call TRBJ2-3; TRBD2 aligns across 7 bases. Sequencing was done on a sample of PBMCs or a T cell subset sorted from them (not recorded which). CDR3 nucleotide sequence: TGTGCCAGCAGCTCCCGGTTTGTCGCGGGGGAGGATACGCAGTATTTT. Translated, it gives CASSSRFVAGEDTQYF.